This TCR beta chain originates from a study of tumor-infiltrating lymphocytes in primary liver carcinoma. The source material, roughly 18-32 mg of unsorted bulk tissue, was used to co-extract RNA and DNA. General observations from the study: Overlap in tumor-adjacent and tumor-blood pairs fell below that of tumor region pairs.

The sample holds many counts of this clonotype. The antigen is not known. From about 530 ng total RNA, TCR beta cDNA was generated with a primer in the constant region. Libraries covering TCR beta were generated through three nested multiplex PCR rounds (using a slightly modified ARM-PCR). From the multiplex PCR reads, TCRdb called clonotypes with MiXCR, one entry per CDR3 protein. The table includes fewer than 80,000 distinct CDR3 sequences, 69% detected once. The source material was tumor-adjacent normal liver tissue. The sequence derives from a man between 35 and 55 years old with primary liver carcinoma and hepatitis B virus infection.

In nucleotides, the CDR3 is TGTGCCAGCAGGTCGCGGGACATAAGGTGGGGACGTCATGGCTACACCTTC. Translation: CASRSRDIRWGRHGYTF. The chain is built from TRBV12-3 or TRBV12-4 and TRBJ1-2; a possible D gene is TRBD1 (6 bases). V shed 6 bases and J shed 6 bases, with 26 bases lying between them. The length of the CDR3 is 17 residues.